This is a list of T cell receptor beta chains from one sample in a study of identical twins. TCRdb reanalysed the 5' RACE reads using MiXCR and keeps one entry per CDR3 protein. The table includes 470,000 or so distinct CDR3 sequences, around 24% detected once. These same records also appear under a second study, on T cells expressing NK-cell markers.

The sequenced material came from CD4+ T cells sorted from blood. The source of these receptors is a woman aged 18-30 years in good health. Both conserved end residues are part of each CDR3. D genes are given only for firm matches. Expanded clones are given a class, and other clones once, few, many or no size at all.

14 | - | - | TRBJ2-3 | TRBV11-2 | CASGLNGGTDTQYF | TGTGCCAGCGGATTAAACGGGGGTACAGATACGCAGTATTTT
12 | - | - | TRBJ1-6 | TRBV20-1 | CSAREANSPLHF | TGCAGTGCTAGAGAGGCGAATTCACCCCTCCACTTT
15 | - | - | TRBJ2-6 | TRBV2 | CASRDTSSGANVLTF | TGTGCCAGTCGGGACACAAGCTCTGGGGCCAACGTCCTGACTTTC
13 | once | - | TRBJ2-7 | TRBV28 | CASRRQAGYEQYF | TGTGCCAGCAGACGACAAGCGGGCTACGAGCAGTACTTC
15 | - | TRBD2 | TRBJ2-1 | TRBV7-9 | CASSRLAGGRNEQFF | TGTGCCAGCAGTAGACTAGCGGGGGGCCGCAATGAGCAGTTCTTC
12 | few | - | TRBJ1-1 | TRBV20-1 | CSAQDRNTEAFF | TGCAGTGCTCAGGACAGGAACACTGAAGCTTTCTTT
15 | few | TRBD1 | TRBJ1-2 | TRBV5-6 | CASSPWTGYANGYTF | TGTGCCAGCAGCCCTTGGACAGGCTACGCAAATGGCTACACCTTC
16 | few | - | TRBJ2-6 | TRBV3-1 | CASSQVRVGGANVLTF | TGTGCCAGCAGCCAAGTCAGGGTTGGTGGGGCCAACGTCCTGACTTTC
14 | few | - | TRBJ2-1 | TRBV20-1 | CSLGTRRSYNEQFF | TGCAGTCTAGGGACGCGACGCTCCTACAATGAGCAGTTCTTC
15 | - | - | TRBJ2-1 | TRBV5-1 | CASNPGAESYNEQFF | TGCGCCAGCAACCCGGGAGCAGAGTCCTACAATGAGCAGTTCTTC
16 | - | TRBD2 | TRBJ2-1 | TRBV11-2 | CASSLAGASGRIRQFF | TGTGCCAGCAGCTTGGCGGGAGCTAGCGGGAGGATAAGGCAGTTCTTC
16 | - | - | TRBJ1-4 | TRBV5-5 | CASSLGSTATNEKLFF | TGTGCCAGCAGCTTGGGTTCGACAGCAACTAATGAAAAACTGTTTTTT
15 | few | TRBD2 | TRBJ2-2 | TRBV15 | CATSRGGTSTGELFF | TGTGCCACCAGCAGAGGGGGGACTAGTACCGGGGAGCTGTTTTTT
16 | - | - | TRBJ2-2 | TRBV5-5 | CASKLYGPANTGELFF | TGTGCCAGCAAGTTGTACGGCCCGGCGAACACCGGGGAGCTGTTTTTT
13 | - | - | TRBJ2-1 | TRBV24-1 | CATSDRDPNEQFF | TGTGCCACCAGTGACCGTGATCCCAATGAGCAGTTCTTC
15 | many | - | TRBJ2-1 | TRBV20-1 | CSAHPLGGSYNEQFF | TGCAGTGCCCACCCCTTGGGCGGCTCCTACAATGAGCAGTTCTTC
16 | - | TRBD2 | TRBJ2-3 | TRBV25-1 | CASSHHLSGGTDTQYF | TGTGCCAGCAGTCACCACCTAAGCGGGGGCACAGATACGCAGTATTTT
18 | - | TRBD2 | TRBJ2-1 | TRBV9 | CASSPTPAGTRGNNEQFF | TGTGCCAGCAGCCCAACCCCCGCCGGGACTAGAGGTAACAATGAGCAGTTCTTC
17 | - | TRBD2 | TRBJ2-1 | TRBV11-2 | CASSLTSGLDTYNEQFF | TGTGCCAGCAGCCTAACTAGCGGGCTAGATACCTACAATGAGCAGTTCTTC
14 | - | - | TRBJ1-2 | TRBV6-1 | CASSEAGTDYGYTF | TGTGCCAGCAGTGAAGCCGGGACGGACTATGGCTACACCTTC
13 | - | - | TRBJ2-5 | TRBV4-3 | CASSQDGRETQYF | TGCGCCAGCAGCCAAGATGGAAGGGAGACCCAGTACTTC
14 | many | - | TRBJ2-7 | TRBV12-3/TRBV12-4 | CASSFQGTSYEQYF | TGTGCCAGCAGTTTCCAGGGGACCTCCTACGAGCAGTACTTC
14 | few | TRBD1 | TRBJ1-1 | TRBV20-1 | CSARSLDRVAEAFF | TGCAGTGCTAGATCCTTGGACAGGGTCGCCGAAGCTTTCTTT
12 | few | - | TRBJ2-7 | TRBV6-2/TRBV6-3 | CASSPREYEQYF | TGTGCCAGCAGTCCCAGAGAATACGAGCAGTACTTC
13 | - | - | TRBJ2-7 | TRBV3-1 | CASGSGGFYEQYF | TGTGCCTCCGGAAGCGGAGGATTCTACGAGCAGTACTTC
14 | - | - | TRBJ1-3 | TRBV6-1 | CASSPGQNGNTIYF | TGTGCCAGCAGTCCCGGACAGAATGGAAACACCATCTATTTT
15 | many | - | TRBJ2-2 | TRBV5-1 | CASSLVLGDTGELFF | TGCGCCAGCAGCCTCGTTCTAGGAGACACCGGGGAGCTGTTTTTT
13 | many | - | TRBJ1-2 | TRBV6-1 | CASREAGAYGYTF | TGTGCCAGCAGAGAAGCAGGGGCCTATGGCTACACCTTC
15 | - | - | TRBJ2-1 | TRBV7-6 | CASSLGVGGSREQFF | TGTGCCAGCAGCTTAGGGGTAGGAGGGTCCCGTGAGCAGTTCTTC
13 | - | - | TRBJ1-1 | TRBV10-3 | CAIRWGQNTEAFF | TGTGCCATCAGATGGGGACAGAACACTGAAGCTTTCTTT
14 | few | TRBD2 | TRBJ2-2 | TRBV5-1 | CASHVREGTGELFF | TGCGCCAGCCACGTAAGGGAGGGCACCGGGGAGCTGTTTTTT
14 | - | - | TRBJ2-7 | TRBV12-3/TRBV12-4 | CASRRSASSYEQYF | TGTGCCAGCAGGAGGTCAGCGAGCTCCTACGAGCAGTACTTC